This section outlines one TCR beta chain sequence together with its context. What it recognizes is unknown. This entry belongs to a study of T cell responses to AZD1222 COVID-19 vaccine. Study overall: Whether given at about 4 or about 12 weeks, second doses were pooled.

Generated by immunoSEQ multiplex PCR, the TCRdb table keeps only in-frame clones and is missing some. The sample lists about 140,000 clones, 75% to 90% occurring once. Study-wide findings and caveats: Donors were largely white British and mainly female; clonal diversity was possibly underestimated.

The sample consisted of peripheral blood, taken on day 0 of AZD1222 vaccination. This TCR derives from an adult in good health.

CDR3 in amino acids: CASSPGLGSQETQYF. In nucleotides, the CDR3 is TGTGCCAGCAGCCCGGGACTAGGGTCCCAAGAGACCCAGTACTTC. The gene calls are TRBV14 and TRBJ2-5, with 8 bases aligning to TRBD2. V lost 4 bases and J lost 1; bases outside the gene matches: 5. CDR1 is SGHDN and CDR2 is FVKESK in the germline V gene. This CDR3 is built from 15 residues.